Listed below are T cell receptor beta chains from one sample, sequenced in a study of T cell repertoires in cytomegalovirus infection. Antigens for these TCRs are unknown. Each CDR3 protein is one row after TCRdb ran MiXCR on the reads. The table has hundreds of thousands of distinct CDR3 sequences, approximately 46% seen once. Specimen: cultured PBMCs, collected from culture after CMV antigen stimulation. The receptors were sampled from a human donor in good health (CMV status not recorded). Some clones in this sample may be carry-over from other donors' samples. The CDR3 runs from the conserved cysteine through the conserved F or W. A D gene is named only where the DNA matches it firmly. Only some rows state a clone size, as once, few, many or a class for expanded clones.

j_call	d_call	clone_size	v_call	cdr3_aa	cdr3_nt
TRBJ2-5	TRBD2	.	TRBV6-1	CASSGGLAGWGETQYF	TGTGCCAGCAGTGGGGGACTAGCGGGATGGGGAGAGACCCAGTACTTC
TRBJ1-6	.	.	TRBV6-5	CASSYSQGWNSPLHF	TGTGCCAGCAGTTACTCTCAGGGTTGGAATTCACCCCTCCACTTT
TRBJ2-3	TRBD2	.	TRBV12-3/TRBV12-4	CASIGTSGPGAQYF	TGTGCCAGCATCGGGACTAGCGGTCCTGGGGCGCAGTATTTT
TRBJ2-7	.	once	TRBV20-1	CSARAAHEQYF	TGCAGTGCTAGGGCGGCGCACGAGCAGTACTTC
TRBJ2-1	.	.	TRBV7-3	CASSLLSGVGEQFF	TGTGCCAGCAGCCTGCTCTCAGGGGTTGGGGAGCAGTTCTTC
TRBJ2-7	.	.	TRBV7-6	CASGPRLDEQYF	TGTGCCTCGGGGCCCAGATTGGACGAGCAGTACTTC
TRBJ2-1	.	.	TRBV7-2	CASSLTPLAWGYNEQFF	TGTGCCAGCAGCTTAACCCCCCTAGCCTGGGGGTACAATGAGCAGTTCTTC
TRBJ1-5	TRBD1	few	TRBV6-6	CASSVFGTGKEPQHF	TGTGCCAGCAGCGTCTTCGGGACAGGGAAAGAACCCCAGCATTTT
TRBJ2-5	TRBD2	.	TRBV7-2	CASSLNSSGGKTQYF	TGTGCCAGCAGCTTAAATAGTAGCGGGGGGAAGACCCAGTACTTC
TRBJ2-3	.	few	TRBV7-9	CASSLLLTETDTQYF	TGTGCCAGCAGCTTACTACTCACTGAGACAGATACGCAGTATTTT
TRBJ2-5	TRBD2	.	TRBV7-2	CASSPGLASQETQYF	TGTGCCAGCAGTCCGGGACTAGCGTCACAAGAGACCCAGTACTTC
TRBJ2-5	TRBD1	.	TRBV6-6	CASSYGTGTQETQYF	TGTGCCAGCAGTTACGGGACAGGGACCCAAGAGACCCAGTACTTC
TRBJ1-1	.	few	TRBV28	CASEPTPSGTEAFF	TGTGCCAGCGAGCCCACACCCTCCGGGACTGAAGCTTTCTTT
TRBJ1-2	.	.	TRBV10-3	CAISESRTPPYGYTF	TGTGCCATCAGTGAGTCAAGGACTCCGCCTTACGGCTACACCTTC
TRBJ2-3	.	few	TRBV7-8	CASSSPGWKQGRADTQYF	TGTGCCAGCAGCTCCCCAGGATGGAAGCAGGGGAGAGCAGATACGCAGTATTTT
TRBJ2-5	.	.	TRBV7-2	CASSLEYRYQETQYF	TGTGCCAGCAGCTTAGAGTATAGATACCAAGAGACCCAGTACTTC
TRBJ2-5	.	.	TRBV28	CASNPPGQLDMETQYF	TGTGCCAGCAACCCCCCCGGCCAGTTGGATATGGAGACCCAGTACTTC
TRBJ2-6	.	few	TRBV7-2	CASSPREVWGANVLTF	TGTGCCAGCAGCCCGCGAGAAGTGTGGGGGGCCAACGTCCTGACTTTC
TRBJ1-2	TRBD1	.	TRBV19	CASSESPGQTPYGYTF	TGTGCCAGTAGTGAGTCGCCGGGACAGACTCCCTATGGCTACACCTTC
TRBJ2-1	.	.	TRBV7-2	CASRPPGSALNEQFF	TGTGCCAGCAGACCCCCGGGTTCGGCGCTGAATGAGCAGTTCTTC
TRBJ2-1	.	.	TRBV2	CARTQGGYNEQFF	TGTGCCAGGACACAGGGGGGGTACAATGAGCAGTTCTTC
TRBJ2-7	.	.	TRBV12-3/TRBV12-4	CASSFGGGVYEQYF	TGTGCCAGCAGTTTTGGCGGTGGGGTCTACGAGCAGTACTTC
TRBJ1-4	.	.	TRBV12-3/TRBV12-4	CASRGRSEKLFF	TGTGCATCTAGGGGTCGAAGTGAAAAACTGTTTTTT
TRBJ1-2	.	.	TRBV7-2	CASSPGRGRFYGYTF	TGTGCCAGCAGCCCCGGGCGAGGCAGGTTCTATGGCTACACCTTC
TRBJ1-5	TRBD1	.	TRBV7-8	CASSWGQRGQPQHF	TGTGCCAGCAGCTGGGGACAGCGGGGTCAGCCCCAGCATTTT
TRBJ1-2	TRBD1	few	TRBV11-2	CASSAQGAPGYGYTF	TGTGCCAGCAGCGCCCAGGGGGCTCCAGGCTATGGCTACACCTTC
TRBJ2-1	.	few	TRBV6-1	CASSGNNEQFF	TGTGCCAGCAGTGGGAACAATGAGCAGTTCTTC
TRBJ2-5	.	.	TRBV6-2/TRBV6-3	CASSYFREETQYF	TGTGCCAGCAGTTACTTCAGGGAAGAGACCCAGTACTTC
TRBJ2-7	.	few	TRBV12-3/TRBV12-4	CASSPSRTAGMEQYF	TGTGCCAGCAGTCCTTCTCGGACAGCGGGTATGGAGCAGTACTTC
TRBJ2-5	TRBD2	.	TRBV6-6	CASRGPVGSGKDQETQYF	TGTGCCAGCAGGGGCCCAGTTGGTAGCGGGAAGGACCAAGAGACCCAGTACTTC
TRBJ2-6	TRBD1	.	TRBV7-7	CASSSTGISYVLTF	TGTGCCAGCAGCTCGACAGGGATAAGCTACGTCCTGACTTTC
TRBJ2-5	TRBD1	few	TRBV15	CATSRGPGQGETQYF	TGTGCCACCAGCAGAGGACCGGGACAGGGCGAGACCCAGTACTTC
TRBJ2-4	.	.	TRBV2	CASSDHLLAKNIQYF	TGTGCCAGCAGTGACCACCTTCTAGCCAAAAACATTCAGTACTTC
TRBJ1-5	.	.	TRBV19	CASTFFPEVQPQHF	TGTGCCAGTACCTTTTTTCCCGAAGTCCAGCCCCAGCATTTT
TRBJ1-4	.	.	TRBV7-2	CASSLVPGGSGEKLFF	TGTGCCAGCAGCTTAGTACCCGGGGGGAGCGGTGAAAAACTGTTTTTT